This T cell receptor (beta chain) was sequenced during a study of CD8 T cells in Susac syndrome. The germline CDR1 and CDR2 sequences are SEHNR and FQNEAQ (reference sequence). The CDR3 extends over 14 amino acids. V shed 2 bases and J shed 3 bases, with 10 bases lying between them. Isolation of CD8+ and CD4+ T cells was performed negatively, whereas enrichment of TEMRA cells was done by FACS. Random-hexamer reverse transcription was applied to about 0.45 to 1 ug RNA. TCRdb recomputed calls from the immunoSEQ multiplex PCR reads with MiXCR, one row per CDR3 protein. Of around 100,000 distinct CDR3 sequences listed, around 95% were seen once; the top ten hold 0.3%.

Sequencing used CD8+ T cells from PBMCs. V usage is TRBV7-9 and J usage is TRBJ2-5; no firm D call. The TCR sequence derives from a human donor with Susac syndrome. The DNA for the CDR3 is TGTGCCAGCAGCTTACCTTGGGCAGAAGAGACCCAGTACTTC. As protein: CASSLPWAEETQYF. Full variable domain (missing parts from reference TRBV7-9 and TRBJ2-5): DTGVSQNPRHKITKRGQNVTFRCDPISEHNRLYWYRQTLGQGPEFLTYFQNEAQLEKSRLLSDRFSAERPKGSFSTLEIQRTEQGDSAMYLCASSLPWAEETQYFGPGTRLLVL.